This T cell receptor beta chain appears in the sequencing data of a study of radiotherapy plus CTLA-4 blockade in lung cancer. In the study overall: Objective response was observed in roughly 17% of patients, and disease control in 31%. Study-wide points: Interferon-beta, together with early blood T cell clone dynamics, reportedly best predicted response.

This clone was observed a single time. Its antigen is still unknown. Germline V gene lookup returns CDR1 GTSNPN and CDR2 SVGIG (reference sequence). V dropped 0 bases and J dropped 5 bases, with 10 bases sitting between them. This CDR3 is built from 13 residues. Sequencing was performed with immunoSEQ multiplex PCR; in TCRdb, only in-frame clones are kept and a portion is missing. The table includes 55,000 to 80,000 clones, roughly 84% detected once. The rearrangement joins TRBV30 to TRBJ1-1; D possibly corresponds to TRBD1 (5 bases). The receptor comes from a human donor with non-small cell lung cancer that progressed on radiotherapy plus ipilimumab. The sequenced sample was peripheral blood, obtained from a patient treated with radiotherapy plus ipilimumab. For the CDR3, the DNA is TGTGCCTGGAGTGTAACGCGGGGGACTGAAGCTTTCTTT. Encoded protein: CAWSVTRGTEAFF.